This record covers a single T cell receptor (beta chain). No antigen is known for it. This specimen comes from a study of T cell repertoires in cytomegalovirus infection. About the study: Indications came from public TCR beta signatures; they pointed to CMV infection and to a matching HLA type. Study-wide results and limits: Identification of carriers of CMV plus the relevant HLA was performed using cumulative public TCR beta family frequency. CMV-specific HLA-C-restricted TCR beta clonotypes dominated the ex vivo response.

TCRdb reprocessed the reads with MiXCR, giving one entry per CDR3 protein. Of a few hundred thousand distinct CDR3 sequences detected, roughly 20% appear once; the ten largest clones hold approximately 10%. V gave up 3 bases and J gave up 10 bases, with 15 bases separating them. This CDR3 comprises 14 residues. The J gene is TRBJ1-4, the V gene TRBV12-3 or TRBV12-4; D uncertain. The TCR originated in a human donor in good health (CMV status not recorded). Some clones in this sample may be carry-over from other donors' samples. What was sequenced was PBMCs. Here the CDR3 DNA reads TGTGCCAGCAGTTTTGCCTCGCTGGCCGGAAAACTGTTTTTT. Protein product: CASSFASLAGKLFF.